What follows are 14 T cell receptor beta chains derived from one specimen sequenced in a study of neurological immune-mediated disorders. TCRdb reprocessed the 5' RACE reads with MiXCR, giving one entry per CDR3 protein. The sample shows tens of thousands of distinct CDR3 sequences, 3.4% of them seen only once. The sample was PBMCs. Receptors were obtained from a man aged 40-49 years with multiple sclerosis.

There are many counts of this clonotype. The genes are TRBV29-1 and TRBJ2-1; D perhaps matches TRBD1 (5 bases). The V gene lost 6 bases and the J gene lost 2 bases, with 14 bases spanning the gap. The CDR3 has 14 residues. Looked up from germline, CDR1 is SQVTM and CDR2 is ANQGSEA. The CDR3 coding sequence is TGCAGCGTCGGACGGATAGGGGCCTACAATGAGCAGTTCTTC. Its translation: CSVGRIGAYNEQFF.

Many counts were recorded for this clonotype. The gene calls are TRBV2 and TRBJ1-2, with a possible D match to TRBD1 (6 bases). Per germline, CDR1 SNHLY and CDR2 FYNNEI. V gave up 7 bases and J gave up 7 bases, with 16 bases separating them. The CDR3 length is 13 residues. CDR3 nucleotides: TGTGCCAGCACTTATGGGACAACGCCTGGCTACACCTTC. The encoded protein is CASTYGTTPGYTF.

This clonotype was detected a few times. The chain is built from TRBV18 and TRBJ1-1, with unresolved D. The CDR3 runs to 13 residues. V was trimmed by 6 bases and J by 11 bases, leaving 19 bases between them. CDR1 and CDR2 (germline): KGHSH, LQKENI. CDR3 loop: CASSPNRAEGAFF. CDR3 DNA sequence: TGTGCCAGCTCCCCAAATCGGGCCGAAGGGGCTTTCTTT. Supplemented by reference TRBV18 and TRBJ1-1, the full variable domain reads NAGVMQNPRHLVRRRGQEARLRCSPMKGHSHVYWYRQLPEEGLKFMVYLQKENIIDESGMPKERFSAEFPKEGPSILRIQQVVRGDSAAYFCASSPNRAEGAFFGQGTRLTVV.

This clonotype was counted many times. The CDR3 DNA reads TGCGCCAGCAGCCCGGGGGATAGCAATCAGCCCCAGCATTTT. This sequence encodes CASSPGDSNQPQHF. The chain employs TRBV5-1 and TRBJ1-5, with D maybe TRBD1 (5 bases). Germline-derived CDR1 and CDR2 are SGHRS and YFSETQ. The V gene lost 4 bases and the J gene lost 0 bases, with 8 bases spanning the gap. The CDR3 loop spans 14 amino acids.

This clonotype was found many times. The chain recombines TRBV7-9 with TRBJ2-2; D gene uncertain. V was clipped by 1 base and J by 0 bases, with 12 bases between them. The CDR3 is 17 residues long. The V gene's germline CDR1 is SEHNR and CDR2 FQNEAQ (reference sequence). The CDR3 here is CASSLGLVSTNTGELFF. CDR3 DNA sequence: TGTGCCAGCAGCTTAGGGCTGGTGTCCACGAACACCGGGGAGCTGTTTTTT.

This clonotype was seen ten or more times. The chain joins TRBV7-9 to TRBJ2-7, with D perhaps assigned TRBD1 or TRBD2 (5 bases each). The V gene's germline CDR1 is SEHNR and CDR2 FQNEAQ (reference sequence). The CDR3 sequence is 14 residues long. Trimming cost V 5 bases and J 3 bases, with 14 bases left between them. The CDR3 sequence is CASSLLGVNYEQYF. CDR3 in DNA: TGTGCCAGCAGCCTACTAGGGGTCAACTACGAGCAGTACTTC.

This chain uses TRBV3-1 with TRBJ2-2; 11 bases are a match to TRBD1. The CDR3 has 17 amino acids. Germline trimming cut 3 bases from V and 3 bases from J; bases unmatched to any gene: 6. Germline assignment: CDR1 LGHDT and CDR2 YNNKEL (reference sequence). The CDR3 DNA reads TGTGCCAGCAGCCAGGCGGACAGGGGGCCGGACACCGGGGAGCTGTTTTTT. Translating it yields CASSQADRGPDTGELFF. The full variable domain, rest sourced from reference TRBV3-1 and TRBJ2-2, is DTAVSQTPKYLVTQMGNDKSIKCEQNLGHDTMYWYKQDSKKFLKIMFSYNNKELIINETVPNRFSPKSPDKAHLNLHINSLELGDSAVYFCASSQADRGPDTGELFFGEGSRLTVL.

This clonotype was observed many times. This chain joins TRBV6-1 and TRBJ1-1; D gene ambiguous. Trimming took 4 bases from V and 5 from J, leaving 8 bases between them. CDR1 MNHNS and CDR2 SASEGT come from the germline V gene. CDR3 length equals 12 residues. The CDR3 DNA follows: TGTGCCAGCAGTGTGGGAGAGACTGAAGCTTTCTTT. Translation gives CASSVGETEAFF.

The sample holds many counts of this clonotype. The rearrangement joins TRBV5-1 to TRBJ2-2; a weak D match, TRBD1 (6 bases). Trimming pared 4 bases from V and 1 base from J, leaving 11 bases between. Germline V gene data show CDR1 as SGHRS and CDR2 as YFSETQ. The CDR3 is 15 amino acids. This CDR3 reads CASSGVTGNTGELFF. The CDR3 bases are TGCGCCAGCAGCGGGGTGACAGGGAACACCGGGGAGCTGTTTTTT. Together with reference TRBV5-1 and TRBJ2-2, the CDR3 gives the full variable domain: KAGVTQTPRYLIKTRGQQVTLSCSPISGHRSVSWYQQTPGQGLQFLFEYFSETQRNKGNFPGRFSGRQFSNSRSEMNVSTLELGDSALYLCASSGVTGNTGELFFGEGSRLTVL.

This clonotype was detected many times. The J gene is TRBJ2-1, the V gene TRBV20-1; TRBD2 aligns across 8 bases. Germline V CDR1 and CDR2: DFQATT, SNEGSKA (reference sequence). V shed 6 bases, J shed 8 bases, and the junction held 12 bases outside the gene matches. The CDR3 covers 14 residues. CDR3 bases: TGCAGTGCCAGATTAGCGGGATCAAGAGATGAGCAGTTCTTC. Its translation: CSARLAGSRDEQFF.

This clonotype showed up many times. V and J are TRBV5-1 and TRBJ2-3; 10 nucleotides agree with TRBD1. With V trimmed by 4 bases and J by 4 bases, 6 bases remained unmatched. The CDR3 spans 15 residues. Germline CDR1 and CDR2: SGHRS and YFSETQ. This CDR3 reads CASSPTDRGADTQYF. DNA of the CDR3: TGCGCCAGCAGCCCCACGGACAGGGGGGCAGATACGCAGTATTTT.

The sample holds many counts of this clonotype. The chain combines TRBV10-3 with TRBJ2-5; D possibly matches TRBD1 or TRBD2 (5 bases each). CDR3 length: 16 residues. Germline-derived CDR1 and CDR2 are ENHRY and SYGVKD. Trimming removed 6 bases from V and 4 bases from J, with 21 bases in between. In nucleotides, the CDR3 is TGTGCCATCAGCCTCTCATCTAGAGGGGCCGGAGAGACCCAGTACTTC. Its protein is CAISLSSRGAGETQYF.

This clonotype was seen ten or more times. The chain links TRBV5-6 to TRBJ1-6; 8 positions agree with TRBD1. CDR3 length: 14 amino acids. V gave up 3 bases and J gave up 10 bases; unmatched junction bases: 6. Germline-derived CDR1 and CDR2 are SGHDT and YYEEEE. For the CDR3, the DNA is TGTGCCAGCAGCTGGTCAGGGGGCTTGTCACCCCTCCACTTT. Its translation: CASSWSGGLSPLHF.

This clonotype appeared many times. This sequence joins TRBV20-1 and TRBJ2-7, with D possibly matching TRBD2 (7 bases). The germline V and J ends were trimmed by 2 bases and 7 bases, with 12 bases remaining between them. Germline CDR1 is DFQATT and CDR2 is SNEGSKA (reference sequence). The CDR3 is 12 amino acids. The CDR3: CSARRGAGEQYF. The CDR3 DNA follows: TGCAGTGCTAGACGGGGGGCGGGGGAGCAGTACTTC.